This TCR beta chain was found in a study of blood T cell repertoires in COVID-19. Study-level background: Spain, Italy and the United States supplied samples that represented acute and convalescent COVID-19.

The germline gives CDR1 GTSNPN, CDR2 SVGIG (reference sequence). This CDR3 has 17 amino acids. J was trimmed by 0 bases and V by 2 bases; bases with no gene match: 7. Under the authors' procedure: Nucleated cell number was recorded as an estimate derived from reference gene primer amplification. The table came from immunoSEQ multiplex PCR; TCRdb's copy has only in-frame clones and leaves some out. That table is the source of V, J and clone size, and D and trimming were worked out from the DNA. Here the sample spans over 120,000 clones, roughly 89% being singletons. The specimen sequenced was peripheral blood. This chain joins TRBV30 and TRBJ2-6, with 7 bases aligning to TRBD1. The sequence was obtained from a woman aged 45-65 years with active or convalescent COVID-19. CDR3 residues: CAWSRQGLYSGANVLTF. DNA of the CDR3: TGTGCCTGGAGTCGACAGGGCTTATACTCTGGGGCCAACGTCCTGACTTTC.